The text below deals with one TCR beta chain. Antigen specificity is unknown. The data were produced by immunoSEQ multiplex PCR, yet TCRdb's version contains in-frame clones alone and is incomplete. Among tens of thousands of clones listed, about 88% were seen once. With V trimmed by 1 base and J by 4 bases, 1 base remained unmatched. Germline V gene lookup returns CDR1 SGHVS and CDR2 FQNEAQ. This CDR3 is 14 amino acids long. The source of the sample is a study of T cell responses to AZD1222 COVID-19 vaccine. Study results and caveats: A mostly white British donor set with more females was recruited, and clonal diversity was possibly underestimated. Per reports, nearly half of all spike-specific TCRs target regions that are unmutated in variants. Just a handful of people given AZD1222 tested seropositive at baseline.

The sequence was obtained from an adult in good health. This sample comprised peripheral blood, obtained on day 0 of AZD1222 vaccination. V is TRBV7-8 and J is TRBJ2-7; the match to TRBD2 covers 10 bases. In DNA form, the CDR3 reads TGTGCCAGCAGCTTAGAACTAGCGGGATACGAGCAGTACTTC. It is translated as CASSLELAGYEQYF.